A selection of T cell receptor beta chains follows, all from one sample in a study of cytomegalovirus exposure and HLA in healthy donors. The protocol was immunoSEQ multiplex PCR, while the TCRdb copy is restricted to in-frame clones and leaves out a portion. The sample comprises over 200,000 clones, over 65% of which are singletons, and roughly 5.7% rests with the top ten. Source material: PBMCs. Receptors were obtained from a woman aged 18-29 years in good health and CMV-seronegative. Each CDR3 is given with its conserved first and last residue. Fields, in order: V gene, D gene, clone size, J gene, CDR3 DNA, CDR3 protein. A D gene is named only where the DNA matches it firmly. The size field is filled for only some rows; it gives once, few, many or a size class.

TRBV2	.	.	TRBJ2-2	TGTGCCAGCAGTGAAGCTGGGATCAGGAACACCGGGGAGCTGTTTTTT	CASSEAGIRNTGELFF
TRBV19	TRBD1	.	TRBJ2-3	TGTGCCAGTAGTATTACAGGGGCAGGCACAGATACGCAGTATTTT	CASSITGAGTDTQYF
TRBV7-9	TRBD1	once	TRBJ2-7	TGTGCCAGCAGCCCGTGGGACAGTTTATCCTACGAGCAGTACTTC	CASSPWDSLSYEQYF
TRBV5-1	TRBD1	.	TRBJ2-7	TGCGCCAGCAGCTTGGAATGGGACAGGGAAGGGAGTGAGCAGTACTTC	CASSLEWDREGSEQYF
TRBV27	.	.	TRBJ1-1	TGTGCCAGCAGTTTTCGGTCGGGGGATTCTGAAGCTTTCTTT	CASSFRSGDSEAFF
TRBV18	.	.	TRBJ2-7	TGTGCCAGCTCATCGGTGGACCGGAATACCTACGAGCAGTACTTC	CASSSVDRNTYEQYF
TRBV5-4	TRBD2	.	TRBJ2-3	TGTGCCAGCAGCTCGGCGGGAGAAGATACGCAGTATTTT	CASSSAGEDTQYF
TRBV27	TRBD2	.	TRBJ2-3	TGTGCCAGCAGTTTAAGGGAGGGACTAGCCACAGATACGCAGTATTTT	CASSLREGLATDTQYF
TRBV7-3	TRBD1	once	TRBJ2-7	TGTGCCAGCAGCCGAGACAGGGGTGGGTACGAGCAGTACTTC	CASSRDRGGYEQYF
TRBV19	TRBD2	.	TRBJ2-5	TGTGCCAGTAGCAAAGGAAGGGAGGGAGGGGAGACCCAGTACTTC	CASSKGREGGETQYF
TRBV30	.	.	TRBJ1-2	TGTGCCTGGTGGACCCTGCGGGGCTACACCTTC	CAWWTLRGYTF
TRBV5-8	.	few	TRBJ1-1	TGTGCCAGCAGCTATACGGTGAACACTGAAGCTTTCTTT	CASSYTVNTEAFF
TRBV28	TRBD2	.	TRBJ2-1	TGTGCCAGCAGTCCCCGGACTAGCGGGGACAATGAGCAGTTCTTC	CASSPRTSGDNEQFF
TRBV28	.	.	TRBJ1-5	TGTGCCAGCAGTTTAACAGGAGATAGCAATCAGCCCCAGCATTTT	CASSLTGDSNQPQHF
TRBV5-1	TRBD1	.	TRBJ1-2	TGCGCCAGCAGGCCGGGACAGGGGGCGACGTCCTATGGCTACACCTTC	CASRPGQGATSYGYTF
TRBV9	.	.	TRBJ1-2	TGTGCCAGCAGCGTAGACCAGATTAACTATGGCTACACCTTC	CASSVDQINYGYTF
TRBV27	TRBD1	.	TRBJ2-7	TGTGCCAGCAGTTTAACCGGGACAGGGGCCCCCTACGAGCAGTACTTC	CASSLTGTGAPYEQYF
TRBV6-5	.	few	TRBJ1-2	TGTGCCAGCAGTTATTCGGGGGGCTTTAACTATGGCTACACCTTC	CASSYSGGFNYGYTF
TRBV28	TRBD1	.	TRBJ2-5	TGTGCCAGCAGTTCCTCCGGGACAGGGGGTGAAGAGACCCAGTACTTC	CASSSSGTGGEETQYF
TRBV29-1	.	.	TRBJ1-2	TGCAGCGTCACAGGGTCCGCGGGCTACACCTTC	CSVTGSAGYTF
TRBV6-6	.	.	TRBJ1-1	TGTGCCAGCATCCCGACTAAGGGCGGGAACACTGAAGCTTTCTTT	CASIPTKGGNTEAFF
TRBV4-2	.	.	TRBJ2-1	TGTGCCAGCAGCCAAGCCGCAGCGGTGAGCTCCTACAATGAGCAGTTCTTC	CASSQAAAVSSYNEQFF
TRBV29-1	TRBD2	.	TRBJ2-5	TGCAGCGTTGAGGCGGGAGGGCCGGAGACCCAGTACTTC	CSVEAGGPETQYF
TRBV27	.	many	TRBJ1-4	TGTGCCAGCAGTACGGGGAGTGCAACTAATGAAAAACTGTTTTTT	CASSTGSATNEKLFF
TRBV4-1	.	.	TRBJ2-3	TGCGCCAGCAGCAAAGGGACTTCCACAGATACGCAGTATTTT	CASSKGTSTDTQYF
TRBV11-2	.	.	TRBJ2-5	TGTGCCAGCAGCTATCACAGGGTTAGAGAGACCCAGTACTTC	CASSYHRVRETQYF
TRBV10-1	.	.	TRBJ2-3	TGCGCCAGCAGTGAGGGTATCTCCTCGGATACGCAGTATTTT	CASSEGISSDTQYF
TRBV2	TRBD1	.	TRBJ1-5	TGTGCCAGCAGCGAACAGGGGATGGGCAATCAGCCCCAGCATTTT	CASSEQGMGNQPQHF
TRBV7-8	.	.	TRBJ2-2	TGTGCCAGCAGCTATTATGGGGGAATAAACACCGGGGAGCTGTTTTTT	CASSYYGGINTGELFF
TRBV28	.	.	TRBJ2-2	TGTGCCAGCAGCACTAGCACCGGGGAGCTGTTTTTT	CASSTSTGELFF
TRBV9	TRBD1	few	TRBJ2-1	TGTGCCAGCAGCGTCGGGACAGGGTTTGAGAATGAGCAGTTCTTC	CASSVGTGFENEQFF
TRBV10-3	.	few	TRBJ2-5	TGTGCCATCAGCCTACAGGGAGGCGGGGAGACCCAGTACTTC	CAISLQGGGETQYF
TRBV5-1	.	.	TRBJ2-7	TGCGCCAGCAGCTTGGCCTTGGACAGACCGTCCTACGAGCAGTACTTC	CASSLALDRPSYEQYF
TRBV25-1	TRBD1	few	TRBJ2-7	TGTGCCAGCATCGGACAGGGGACCTACGAGCAGTACTTC	CASIGQGTYEQYF
TRBV5-6	.	.	TRBJ1-2	TGTGCCAGCAGCTCCTTTGGTAACTATGGCTACACCTTC	CASSSFGNYGYTF
TRBV7-6	.	once	TRBJ2-1	TGTGCCAGCAGCTTAGTAACAGGGTACAATGAGCAGTTCTTC	CASSLVTGYNEQFF
TRBV29-1	TRBD2	.	TRBJ2-1	TGCAGCGTTGAAGGGAAGGGCGGGAGCGGGTACAATGAGCAGTTCTTC	CSVEGKGGSGYNEQFF
TRBV5-1	.	.	TRBJ2-7	TGCGCCAGCAGCTTGGCCTGGGGGGATCTCTCCTACGAGCAGTACTTC	CASSLAWGDLSYEQYF
TRBV9	.	.	TRBJ1-4	TGTGCCAGCAGCGTCAGGCCTGCTAATGAAAAACTGTTTTTT	CASSVRPANEKLFF
TRBV6-5	.	.	TRBJ2-3	TGTGCCAGCAGTTACCCAGACACAGATACGCAGTATTTT	CASSYPDTDTQYF
TRBV30	.	.	TRBJ1-2	TGTGCCTGGAGTCAGGGGCCTACCTATGGCTACACCTTC	CAWSQGPTYGYTF
TRBV7-8	.	.	TRBJ1-1	TGTGCCAGCACCGTGGGGGTAGGAAACACTGAAGCTTTCTTT	CASTVGVGNTEAFF
TRBV9	.	once	TRBJ2-7	TGTGCCAGCAGCTTTCAAGACCGGGGCTACGAGCAGTACTTC	CASSFQDRGYEQYF
TRBV11-3	.	.	TRBJ2-7	TGTGCCAGCAGTCCAGGGGGGGGTTCCTACGAGCAGTACTTC	CASSPGGGSYEQYF
TRBV2	.	few	TRBJ1-3	TGTGCCAGCAGTGAAGCGATGGCGGCTGGAAACACCATATATTTT	CASSEAMAAGNTIYF
TRBV2	TRBD1	.	TRBJ1-1	TGTGCCAGCAGGAAACGGACAGGGGACATGAACACTGAAGCTTTCTTT	CASRKRTGDMNTEAFF
TRBV4-1	TRBD2	few	TRBJ2-1	TGCGCCAGCAGCCAAGATCCGACTAGCGGGAGTAGGGGTGAGCAGTTCTTC	CASSQDPTSGSRGEQFF
TRBV11-2	TRBD2	.	TRBJ2-7	TGTGCCAGCAGCCTGATTGGAAGCGGGGATAGCTCCTACGAGCAGTACTTC	CASSLIGSGDSSYEQYF
TRBV5-6	.	once	TRBJ1-5	TGTGCCAGCAGCAATCGGGCCGTGGGGGGCGGCAATCAGCCCCAGCATTTT	CASSNRAVGGGNQPQHF
TRBV30	.	.	TRBJ1-5	TGTGCCTGCTCAGTAAGCAATCAGCCCCAGCATTTT	CACSVSNQPQHF
TRBV4-1	.	.	TRBJ2-2	TGCGCCAGCAGCCAATTTCTCGGTCAGGTGAACACCGGGGAGCTGTTTTTT	CASSQFLGQVNTGELFF
TRBV6-1	.	.	TRBJ1-1	TGTGCCAGCAGTTCTCAGGCGGACACTGAAGCTTTCTTT	CASSSQADTEAFF
TRBV14	TRBD1	.	TRBJ2-7	TGTGCCAGCAGCCAGTCGGGACAGGGTTCCTACGAGCAGTACTTC	CASSQSGQGSYEQYF
TRBV7-2	.	.	TRBJ1-5	TGTGCCAGCAGCCGAATAGGGGAATTCAATCAGCCCCAGCATTTT	CASSRIGEFNQPQHF
TRBV5-8	.	.	TRBJ2-1	TGTGCCAGCAGTTACGGGTCCAATGAGCAGTTCTTC	CASSYGSNEQFF
TRBV27	.	.	TRBJ2-1	TGTGCCAGCAGTTTTTACAATGAGCAGTTCTTC	CASSFYNEQFF
TRBV30	.	.	TRBJ2-1	TGTGCCTGGAGTGTAAGTAGCTCCTACAATGAGCAGTTCTTC	CAWSVSSSYNEQFF
TRBV30	.	.	TRBJ1-5	TGTGCCTGGAGTGTCGGGCCAGGCGAACAGCCCCAGCATTTT	CAWSVGPGEQPQHF
TRBV10-3	TRBD2	.	TRBJ2-1	TGTGCCATCAAGACTAGCGGGGGGTCTGAGCAGTTCTTC	CAIKTSGGSEQFF
TRBV11-2	.	.	TRBJ2-1	TGTGCCAGCAGCTTAGGTCTTTACAATGAGCAGTTCTTC	CASSLGLYNEQFF